This TCR beta chain was identified in a study of T-cell reconstitution after alpha-beta-depleted transplantation in children. Unique molecular identifiers were incorporated during preparation of the TCRbeta library. From the PCR reads, TCRdb called clonotypes with MiXCR, one entry per CDR3 protein. The data show about 540,000 distinct CDR3 sequences, with around 16% seen just once and 2.5% to 3.5% held by the top ten. This clonotype was seen a handful of times. Per germline, CDR1 LGHDT and CDR2 YNNKEL (reference sequence). The J segment lost 14 bases and the V segment lost 0 bases, leaving 6 bases of the junction unmatched. The CDR3 contains 14 residues.

The sequence was collected from a human donor who donated a stem cell graft to a child with acute lymphoblastic leukemia. The material sequenced was PBMCs from the stem cell graft donor, taken from the stem cell graft. This chain joins TRBV3-1 and TRBJ2-1; 11 bases fit TRBD2. This CDR3 is CASSQETTSGNEFF. Written as DNA, the CDR3 is TGTGCCAGCAGCCAAGAAACGACTAGCGGGAACGAGTTCTTC.